This T cell receptor (beta chain) was found in a study of blood T cell repertoires in COVID-19. Study-level background: There were acute and convalescent COVID-19 samples, and they came from the United States, Italy and Spain. T cells, B-cell-depleted T cells, or PBMCs provided the cDNA or gDNA that served as material.

Authors' data handling: Quantification of nucleated cells was approximated via reference gene primer amplification. Some clones are missing from TCRdb's copy, which holds only in-frame ones; the method was immunoSEQ multiplex PCR. That table is the source of V, J and clone size, and D and trimming were worked out from the DNA. Among approximately 150,000 clones listed, roughly 87% were seen once. The junction had 13 bases not matched to a gene; V was cut back by 7 bases and J by 7 bases. CDR3 length: 15 amino acids. Germline V gene lookup returns CDR1 SGHVS and CDR2 FQNEAQ. This TCR derives from a human donor in a cohort sampled during active COVID-19. V and J are TRBV7-8 and TRBJ2-7; 10 bases fit TRBD1. The sample consisted of peripheral blood. The CDR3 spells CASIWGQGLSGEQYF. In DNA form, the CDR3 reads TGTGCCAGCATTTGGGGACAGGGGTTATCGGGAGAGCAGTACTTC.